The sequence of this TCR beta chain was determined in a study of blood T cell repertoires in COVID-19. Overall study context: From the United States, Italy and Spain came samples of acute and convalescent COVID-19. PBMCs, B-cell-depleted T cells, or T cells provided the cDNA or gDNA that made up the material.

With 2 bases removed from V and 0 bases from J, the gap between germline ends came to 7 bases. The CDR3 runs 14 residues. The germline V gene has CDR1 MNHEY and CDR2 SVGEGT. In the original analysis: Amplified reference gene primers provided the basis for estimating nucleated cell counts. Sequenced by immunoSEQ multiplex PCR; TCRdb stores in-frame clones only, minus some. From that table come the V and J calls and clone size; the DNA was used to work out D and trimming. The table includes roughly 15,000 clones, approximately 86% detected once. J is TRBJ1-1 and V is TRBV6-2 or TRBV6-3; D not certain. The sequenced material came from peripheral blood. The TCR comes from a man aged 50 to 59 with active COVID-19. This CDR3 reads CASSYLSVNTEAFF. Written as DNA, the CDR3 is TGTGCCAGCAGTTACCTCAGCGTGAACACTGAAGCTTTCTTT.